Sequencing of this T cell receptor (beta chain) was carried out in a study of Ad26.COV2.S vaccination and SARS-CoV-2 variants. CDR1 is WNHNN, CDR2 SYGVQD, per germline (reference sequence). The CDR3 is 13 residues long. V was cut by 9 bases and J by 5 bases, with 13 bases left in between. Profiled with immunoSEQ multiplex PCR; TCRdb holds only in-frame clones, not every one. The table includes just over 350,000 clones, approximately 85% detected once. Treatment reported: some 19 received Ad26.COV2.S at low or high dose, single or two shots; about five received placebo; per-sample allocation not given. At day 63 after the first vaccine or placebo injection, samples were drawn.

The sequenced sample was peripheral blood, obtained in a trial of Ad26.COV2.S vaccine versus placebo. The chain links TRBV10-1 to TRBJ1-4, with D tentatively TRBD1 (5 bases). This TCR was recovered from a person between 18 and 60 years old who received the Ad26.COV2.S COVID-19 vaccine or a placebo. CDR3 residues: CARAAGLNEKLFF. The CDR3 bases are TGCGCCAGGGCCGCAGGGCTAAATGAAAAACTGTTTTTT.